Listed below are T cell receptor beta chains from one sample, sequenced in a study of T-cell reconstitution after alpha-beta-depleted transplantation in children. One entry per CDR3 protein, called by TCRdb with MiXCR from the PCR reads. The sample lists hundreds of thousands of distinct CDR3 sequences, about 16% occurring once. Here the sequenced sample was PBMCs, mostly from graft donor cells, taken 360 days after TCRalphabeta/CD19-depleted stem cell transplant. All receptors derive from a male patient aged 5 to 17 who had a stem cell transplant for acute lymphoblastic leukemia, so the T cells may come from the graft donor. The CDR3 runs from the conserved cysteine through the conserved F or W. D genes are given only for firm matches. Clone size is stated in some rows and not others, as once, few, many or a class when expanded.

v_gene	d_gene	j_gene	abundance	CDR3aa	CDR3nt
TRBV6-2/TRBV6-3	.	TRBJ2-1	.	CATRTIGVVNEQFF	TGTGCCACCAGGACGATAGGGGTCGTCAATGAGCAGTTCTTC
TRBV20-1	.	TRBJ1-5	.	CSAPGGQGTVQPQHF	TGCAGTGCCCCGGGGGGGCAGGGTACAGTTCAGCCCCAGCATTTT
TRBV4-1	.	TRBJ2-7	.	CASSQLTGTSGYEQYF	TGCGCCAGCAGCCAGTTAACCGGGACCTCGGGGTACGAGCAGTACTTC
TRBV7-9	.	TRBJ2-1	.	CATEPDSRYNEQFF	TGTGCCACCGAACCGGACTCGAGGTACAATGAGCAGTTCTTC
TRBV5-1	.	TRBJ2-5	many	CASSYSQETQYF	TGCGCCAGCAGCTATTCCCAAGAGACCCAGTACTTC
TRBV3-1	.	TRBJ2-1	few	CASSQGLAGGEQFF	TGTGCCAGCAGCCAAGGACTAGCAGGGGGCGAGCAGTTCTTC
TRBV20-1	.	TRBJ2-5	.	CSARYGGETQYF	TGCAGTGCTAGGTACGGGGGAGAGACCCAGTACTTC
TRBV7-9	.	TRBJ1-2	.	CASSIYGGYTF	TGTGCCAGCAGCATATACGGTGGCTACACCTTC
TRBV7-2	TRBD1	TRBJ1-1	few	CASSFPEDRGLGTEAFF	TGTGCCAGCAGCTTCCCCGAGGACAGGGGATTGGGCACTGAAGCTTTCTTT
TRBV6-2/TRBV6-3	.	TRBJ2-7	few	CASSYDILSYEQYF	TGTGCCAGCAGTTATGACATCCTCTCCTACGAGCAGTACTTC
TRBV19	TRBD1	TRBJ1-1	.	CASSSETGRLNTEAFF	TGTGCCAGTAGTTCCGAGACAGGGCGGTTGAACACTGAAGCTTTCTTT
TRBV7-9	TRBD1	TRBJ2-4	few	CASSLDRDRGRNIQYF	TGTGCCAGCAGCTTAGACCGGGACAGGGGGCGAAACATTCAGTACTTC
TRBV7-9	.	TRBJ2-7	many	CASSLWSGPTYEQYF	TGTGCCAGCAGCTTATGGTCGGGGCCCACCTACGAGCAGTACTTC
TRBV20-1	.	TRBJ2-5	.	CSARDSAGLWGTETQYF	TGCAGTGCTAGAGATTCGGCGGGCTTATGGGGAACAGAGACCCAGTACTTC
TRBV12-3/TRBV12-4	TRBD1	TRBJ1-5	.	CASSQGQGSTQPQHF	TGTGCCAGCAGTCAAGGACAGGGGTCCACTCAGCCCCAGCATTTT
TRBV20-1	TRBD2	TRBJ2-7	.	CSARPTRPKDRPAGGPEQYF	TGCAGTGCTAGACCAACTCGACCCAAAGACCGTCCAGCGGGAGGGCCCGAGCAGTACTTC
TRBV5-1	TRBD2	TRBJ2-1	.	CASSFLTSGRANEQFF	TGCGCCAGCAGCTTCCTAACTAGCGGGAGGGCAAATGAGCAGTTCTTC
TRBV7-9	.	TRBJ1-4	few	CASSLGDLGEKLFF	TGTGCCAGCAGCTTGGGGGATTTGGGTGAAAAACTGTTTTTT
TRBV3-1	.	TRBJ2-1	many	CASSRIGRQFF	TGTGCCAGCAGCCGCATTGGTAGGCAGTTCTTC
TRBV4-1	.	TRBJ2-1	few	CASSQVSGSAYNEQFF	TGCGCCAGCAGCCAAGTGTCGGGGTCAGCTTACAATGAGCAGTTCTTC
TRBV4-2	TRBD2	TRBJ2-5	many	CASSQVGVAGEETQYF	TGTGCCAGCAGCCAAGTTGGAGTAGCGGGAGAAGAGACCCAGTACTTC
TRBV14	.	TRBJ2-5	.	CASSQDFGDPEAETQYF	TGTGCCAGCAGCCAAGATTTCGGGGACCCGGAGGCAGAGACCCAGTACTTC
TRBV21-1	.	TRBJ2-5	few	CASSKERRRSQETQYF	TGTGCCAGCAGCAAAGAGAGGCGACGGTCCCAAGAGACCCAGTACTTC
TRBV25-1	TRBD1	TRBJ2-7	.	CASRPEGTGGRDEQYF	TGTGCCAGCAGGCCGGAAGGGACAGGGGGGAGGGACGAGCAGTACTTC
TRBV4-1	.	TRBJ1-2	few	CASSQVVQGIYGYTF	TGCGCCAGCAGCCAAGTGGTTCAGGGGATATATGGCTACACCTTC
TRBV10-3	TRBD2	TRBJ2-5	many	CAIGEERERIFEETQYF	TGTGCCATCGGGGAAGAGCGGGAGAGGATTTTTGAGGAGACCCAGTACTTC
TRBV27	.	TRBJ2-7	many	CASSLFPYEQYF	TGTGCCAGCAGTTTATTCCCCTACGAGCAGTACTTC
TRBV12-3/TRBV12-4	TRBD1	TRBJ1-1	few	CASSLGSQGAYTEAFF	TGTGCCAGCAGTTTAGGGTCCCAGGGGGCCTACACTGAAGCTTTCTTT
TRBV5-1	.	TRBJ1-2	.	CASSLGISYGYTF	TGCGCCAGCAGCTTGGGTATTTCCTATGGCTACACCTTC